The source of this T cell receptor beta chain is a study of T-cell reconstitution after alpha-beta-depleted transplantation in children. Whole-study findings and limits: Day-60 TCRbeta diversity that was high in some patients was derived from surviving recipient T cells and thymic progenitors. Once a year had passed after transplant, T-cell counts and diversity came mostly from newly produced T cells. Several hundred expanded graft clones reportedly supplied alpha-beta T cells about two months after transplant.

Preparation of the TCRbeta library used unique molecular identifiers. MiXCR, applied by TCRdb to the PCR reads, yields one record per CDR3 protein. The repertoire holds a few hundred thousand distinct CDR3 sequences, 25% to 30% seen once, with under 45% in the top ten. With respect to this clonotype: What it binds is unknown.

The CDR3 spans 14 residues. The germline CDR1 and CDR2 sequences are SGHNT and YENEEA. V shed 1 base, J shed 10 bases, and the junction held 5 bases outside the gene matches. V and J are TRBV11-3 and TRBJ2-1; TRBD2 matches 9 bases. The source was PBMCs, collected before TCRalphabeta/CD19-depleted stem cell transplant. The receptor's source is a boy in the first two years of life with Wiskott-Aldrich syndrome, due to receive a stem cell transplant. The CDR3 spells CASSLVNSGSEQFF. CDR3 bases: TGTGCCAGCAGCTTAGTGAATAGCGGGAGCGAGCAGTTCTTC.